The 12 T cell receptor beta chains below come from one sample, sequenced in a study of T cell changes during pregnancy in multiple sclerosis. Sequencing was performed with immunoSEQ multiplex PCR; in TCRdb, only in-frame clones are kept and a portion is missing. This repertoire shows 25,000 to 35,000 clones, roughly 86% found once; its top ten account for approximately 7.9%. This material consisted of CD8+ T cells from peripheral blood mononuclear cells, taken before pregnancy. The receptors stem from a female donor with multiple sclerosis, enrolled in a pregnancy study.

The chain is built from TRBV4-2 and TRBJ2-3, with TRBD2 as a possible D gene (5 bases). This CDR3 has 14 amino acids. In germline, CDR1 is LGHNA, CDR2 YNFKEQ. Trimming cost V 6 bases and J 2 bases, with 12 bases left between them. The CDR3 loop is CASRGWRVTDTQYF. The DNA for the CDR3 is TGTGCCAGCAGAGGGTGGCGGGTCACAGATACGCAGTATTTT.

This chain connects TRBV2 to TRBJ2-3; 9 bases fit TRBD1. Per germline, CDR1 SNHLY and CDR2 FYNNEI. The CDR3 runs 14 residues. V was pared by 10 bases and J by 8 bases, with 13 bases of the junction left unmatched. The CDR3 DNA follows: TGTGCCATTGATCTGGGACAGGGTCCTGGTACGCAGTATTTT. Translated: CAIDLGQGPGTQYF.

The rearrangement links TRBV7-9 to TRBJ2-1; a weak D match, TRBD2 (6 bases). The CDR3 length is 12 residues. Germline V gene sequence: CDR1 SEHNR, CDR2 FQNEAQ (reference sequence). V was cut by 1 base and J by 10 bases, with 8 bases left in between. In DNA, the CDR3 is TGTGCCAGCAGCTTAGGGGACTTGGAGCAGTTCTTC. Translated: CASSLGDLEQFF. The complete variable domain, with remaining parts taken from reference TRBV7-9 and TRBJ2-1, reads DTGVSQNPRHKITKRGQNVTFRCDPISEHNRLYWYRQTLGQGPEFLTYFQNEAQLEKSRLLSDRFSAERPKGSFSTLEIQRTEQGDSAMYLCASSLGDLEQFFGPGTRLTVL.

The J gene is TRBJ2-7, the V gene TRBV12-5; D call uncertain. The CDR3 extends over 12 amino acids. Deletions cut 1 base from V and 3 bases from J, with 4 bases between. CDR1 LGHNT and CDR2 FRNRAP come from the germline V gene. The CDR3 coding sequence is TGTGCTAGTGGTTTGGCCCTCTACGAGCAGTACTTC. It codes for CASGLALYEQYF.

Regarding this clone: The same CDR3 can be traced to other DNA sequences in this sample. The V gene is TRBV4-1, the J gene TRBJ2-7; no clear D. CDR1 MGHRA and CDR2 YSYEKL come from the germline V gene. Trimming removed 0 bases from V and 6 bases from J, with 12 bases in between. The CDR3 covers 14 residues. In nucleotides, the CDR3 is TGCGCCAGCAGCCAAGATAGTCGAGTGCTCGAGCAGTACTTC. Its translation is CASSQDSRVLEQYF.

The chain has TRBV6-4 and TRBJ2-1; D gene ambiguous. V lost 8 bases, J lost 8 bases, and 13 bases lay in between. CDR1 and CDR2 (germline): MRHNA, SNTAGT. The CDR3 consists of 12 residues. The CDR3 reads CASRSPRDEQFF. CDR3 nucleotide sequence: TGTGCCAGCCGGAGTCCCAGAGATGAGCAGTTCTTC.

The rearrangement joins TRBV27 to TRBJ2-1; 8 bases align to TRBD2. Trimming removed 5 bases from V and 8 bases from J; junction bases left unmatched: 11. The CDR3 contains 15 residues. From germline, CDR1 is MNHEY and CDR2 SMNVEV (reference sequence). CDR3 loop: CASSPSGLGPHEQFF. CDR3 in DNA: TGTGCCAGCAGTCCCTCGGGACTAGGGCCCCATGAGCAGTTCTTC.

The chain carries TRBV19 and TRBJ2-1; 11 bases align to TRBD2. The CDR3 is 17 residues long. V dropped 5 bases and J dropped 2; count of bases not matched to a gene: 8. Germline-derived CDR1 and CDR2 are LNHDA and SQIVND (reference sequence). The CDR3 sequence: CASSAGPSGRTYNEQFF. The CDR3 DNA reads TGTGCCAGTAGTGCCGGCCCTAGCGGGAGGACCTACAATGAGCAGTTCTTC.

This clone came up once. The genes are TRBV2 and TRBJ2-7; D gene unclear. The CDR3 has 13 amino acids. V lost 8 bases and J 1 base, leaving 12 bases between the germline ends. Germline loops: CDR1 SNHLY, CDR2 FYNNEI. The CDR3 DNA reads as TGTGCCAGCCACCTCTTGAGATCCTACGAGCAGTACTTC. Its protein is CASHLLRSYEQYF.

This sequence joins TRBV10-3 and TRBJ2-7; 9 bases map to TRBD1. CDR3 length equals 15 residues. The V and J ends lost 2 bases and 5 bases, in that order; junction bases with no gene match: 7. Germline-derived CDR1 and CDR2 are ENHRY and SYGVKD. The CDR3 is CAISEQGTGRNEQYF. In nucleotides, the CDR3 is TGTGCCATCAGTGAGCAGGGGACAGGGAGGAACGAGCAGTACTTC.

This chain links TRBV27 with TRBJ2-7; D perhaps matches TRBD2 (6 bases). Trimming took 2 bases from V and 3 from J, leaving 8 bases between them. The CDR3 is 13 amino acids. Germline V gives CDR1 MNHEY, CDR2 SMNVEV (reference sequence). The CDR3 loop reads CASSLRLGYEQYF. CDR3 nucleotides: TGTGCCAGCAGTTTACGACTAGGCTACGAGCAGTACTTC.

The rearrangement joins TRBV28 to TRBJ2-7; maybe TRBD1 (6 bases). The V end was cut by 5 bases, the J end by 6 bases, with 8 bases between. This CDR3 has 11 residues. CDR1 MDHEN and CDR2 SYDVKM come from the germline V gene. CDR3 sequence reads: CASSTGLEQYF. The CDR3 bases are TGTGCCAGCAGTACAGGGCTCGAGCAGTACTTC.